This paragraph covers one T cell receptor beta chain sequence. The record originates from a study of blood T cell repertoires in COVID-19. Germline V gives CDR1 LGHNT, CDR2 FRNRAP. CDR3 size: 19 residues. Trimming cost V 5 bases and J 2 bases, with 25 bases left between them. Per the original methods: For nucleated cells, counts were estimated from reference gene primer amplification. Generated by immunoSEQ multiplex PCR, the TCRdb table keeps only in-frame clones and is missing some. Clone size and V and J calls were adopted from that table, with D and trimming inferred from the DNA. Among about 68,000 clones listed, 90% to 95% were seen once.

The chain uses TRBV12-5 and TRBJ1-5, with D unclear. The sample was peripheral blood. The clonotype comes from a man in his forties with COVID-19, enrolled during active disease. The DNA of the CDR3 is TGTGCTAGTGGTCCCGCTTCCGCGGGCCGGAACCGGGGCAATCAGCCCCAGCATTTT. The encoded protein is CASGPASAGRNRGNQPQHF. The full variable domain, completed using reference TRBV12-5 and TRBJ1-5, is DARVTQTPRHKVTEMGQEVTMRCQPILGHNTVFWYRQTMMQGLELLAYFRNRAPLDDSGMPKDRFSAEMPDATLATLKIQPSEPRDSAVYFCASGPASAGRNRGNQPQHFGDGTRLSIL.